Below are 17 T cell receptor beta chains sequenced from a single sample in a study of T-cell reconstitution after alpha-beta-depleted transplantation in children. Unique molecular identifiers were incorporated into the prepared TCRbeta library. TCRdb fed the PCR reads into MiXCR, producing one record per CDR3 protein. The sample yields under 100,000 distinct CDR3 sequences, roughly 15% seen once. Sequences were derived from PBMCs, mostly from graft donor cells, sampled 180 days after TCRalphabeta/CD19-depleted stem cell transplant. The receptors derive from a male patient between 2 and 15 years old who had a stem cell transplant for acute lymphoblastic leukemia, so the T cells may come from the graft donor.

This clonotype showed up just a few times. The V and J genes are TRBV15 and TRBJ1-1, with D unresolved. This CDR3 contains 13 residues. Germline CDR1 LNHNV, CDR2 YYDKDF (reference sequence). Trimming cost V 5 bases and J 6 bases, with 13 bases left between them. In DNA, the CDR3 is TGTGCCACCAGCCGGGTAATTGACGCTGAAGCTTTCTTT. Its protein product is CATSRVIDAEAFF.

This clonotype was recorded a few times. V gene TRBV20-1 combines with J gene TRBJ1-2; maybe TRBD1 (5 bases). This CDR3 contains 15 residues. The V and J ends lost 0 bases and 4 bases respectively, with 15 bases between them. Germline-derived CDR1 and CDR2 are DFQATT and SNEGSKA (reference sequence). CDR3 in amino acids: CSARDGAGGGYGYTF. CDR3 nucleotides: TGCAGTGCTAGAGATGGGGCGGGGGGTGGCTATGGCTACACCTTC.

There are many counts of this clonotype. The V gene is TRBV20-1, the J gene TRBJ2-5; D ambiguous. Deletions cut 5 bases from V and 0 bases from J, with 10 bases between. The germline CDR1 and CDR2 sequences are DFQATT and SNEGSKA (reference sequence). The length of the CDR3 is 13 residues. The CDR3 reads CSAPDSYQETQYF. For the CDR3, the DNA is TGCAGTGCTCCAGATTCGTACCAAGAGACCCAGTACTTC.

The chain is built from TRBV2 and TRBJ1-2; TRBD1 matches at 9 bases. In germline, CDR1 is SNHLY, CDR2 FYNNEI. Losses at the gene ends were 6 bases for V and 7 bases for J; bases not matched to a gene: 3. This CDR3 is 12 amino acids long. The CDR3 sequence is CASRDRGSGYTF. The CDR3 DNA reads TGTGCCAGCAGGGACAGGGGATCTGGCTACACCTTC.

This clonotype was picked up a small number of times. The junction differs from germline at one of its ends, possibly a read error. Written as DNA, the CDR3 is TGTGCCAGCAGCGTTAGGGATTTC. It specifies CASSVRDF. The gene calls are TRBV9 and TRBJ2-5, with unresolved D. The CDR3 consists of 8 residues. Germline V CDR1 and CDR2: SGDLS, YYNGEE.

This clonotype was detected ten times or more. The CDR3 DNA is TGTGCCAGCAGTCCACAAGTCGGGACAGGTTCAGAGCAGTACTTC. The encoded protein is CASSPQVGTGSEQYF. This rearrangement joins TRBV12-3 or TRBV12-4 to TRBJ2-7; the match to TRBD1 covers 8 bases. The CDR3 contains 15 residues. The junction had 13 bases not matched to a gene; V was cut back by 5 bases and J by 7 bases.

The chain uses TRBV27 and TRBJ2-1; 10 bases are shared with TRBD2. V lost 5 bases, J lost 12 bases, and 16 bases stayed unmatched. Germline V CDR1 and CDR2: MNHEY, SMNVEV (reference sequence). The CDR3 runs 16 residues. The CDR3 sequence is CASSHPTNPLAGGQFF. In nucleotides, the CDR3 is TGTGCCAGCAGTCACCCGACCAACCCCTTAGCGGGGGGGCAGTTCTTC.

This clonotype showed up just a few times. The V call is TRBV20-1, the J call TRBJ2-7, with a weak D call TRBD2 (6 bases). This CDR3 is 14 amino acids long. Germline CDR1 reads DFQATT; CDR2 reads SNEGSKA (reference sequence). The V gene lost 5 bases and the J gene lost 0 bases, with 14 bases spanning the gap. CDR3 DNA sequence: TGCAGTGCTTGGAGGGGCGGCGGCTCCTACGAGCAGTACTTC. Its protein is CSAWRGGGSYEQYF.

Notes on this clonotype: Mismatch with germline at one junction end may stem from a read error. V is TRBV4-3 and J is TRBJ2-3, with 8 bases lining up with TRBD1. The CDR3 length is 17 residues. The germline gives CDR1 LGHNA, CDR2 YSLEER. The CDR3 sequence: CASSQGGIGQGGRYAVF. The CDR3 nucleotides read TGCGCCAGCAGCCAAGGTGGTATAGGACAGGGTGGCAGATACGCAGTATTT.

This clonotype showed up many times. The chain employs TRBV6-6 and TRBJ2-1, with no clear D. The V end was cut by 2 bases, the J end by 8 bases, with 7 bases between. Per the germline V gene, CDR1 is MNHNY and CDR2 is SVGAGI (reference sequence). This CDR3 spans 12 amino acids. The CDR3 DNA sequence: TGTGCCAGCAGTTACGGTTACGATGAGCAGTTCTTC. Translation gives CASSYGYDEQFF.

This rearrangement joins TRBV2 to TRBJ2-5; possibly TRBD1 or TRBD2 for D (5 bases each). The CDR3 length is 14 residues. Per germline, CDR1 SNHLY and CDR2 FYNNEI. Deletions cut 7 bases from V and 2 bases from J, with 14 bases between. CDR3: CASIRDVFQETQYF. DNA for the CDR3: TGTGCCAGCATCCGGGACGTCTTTCAAGAGACCCAGTACTTC.

This clonotype came up a few times. The chain recombines TRBV3-1 with TRBJ2-1; the D gene is possibly TRBD1 (5 bases). The V end was cut by 5 bases, the J end by 11 bases, with 16 bases between. CDR1 is LGHDT, CDR2 YNNKEL, per germline (reference sequence). The CDR3 is 13 amino acids. This CDR3 reads CASSRQGAEKQFF. CDR3 DNA: TGTGCCAGCAGCAGGCAAGGGGCGGAAAAGCAGTTCTTC.

The chain recombines TRBV7-9 with TRBJ1-1; D may be TRBD1 (5 bases). This CDR3 region has 14 residues. Germline V CDR1 and CDR2: SEHNR, FQNEAQ (reference sequence). With 5 bases removed from V and 4 bases from J, the gap between germline ends came to 14 bases. This CDR3 is CASSGSEQGTEAFF. The DNA of the CDR3 is TGTGCCAGCAGCGGAAGTGAGCAGGGCACTGAAGCTTTCTTT. Filled out from reference TRBV7-9 and TRBJ1-1, the complete variable domain reads DTGVSQNPRHKITKRGQNVTFRCDPISEHNRLYWYRQTLGQGPEFLTYFQNEAQLEKSRLLSDRFSAERPKGSFSTLEIQRTEQGDSAMYLCASSGSEQGTEAFFGQGTRLTVV.

V gene TRBV6-1 combines with J gene TRBJ1-5, with D unresolved. Trimming pared 6 bases from V and 0 bases from J, leaving 9 bases between. CDR3 length equals 14 residues. Per the germline V gene, CDR1 is MNHNS and CDR2 is SASEGT. CDR3 amino acids: CASRVSGSNQPQHF. CDR3 DNA: TGTGCCAGCAGAGTTAGTGGTAGCAATCAGCCCCAGCATTTT.

This clonotype has at least ten counts. The chain uses TRBV5-1 and TRBJ1-1; no definite D call. Per the germline V gene, CDR1 is SGHRS and CDR2 is YFSETQ. V lost 4 bases, J lost 0 bases, and 10 bases lay in between. This CDR3 is built from 14 residues. The CDR3 spells CASSTYNLNTEAFF. CDR3 DNA: TGCGCCAGCAGCACCTACAACCTGAACACTGAAGCTTTCTTT.

The genes are TRBV20-1 and TRBJ1-5; TRBD1 matches at 7 bases. Trimming cost V 2 bases and J 4 bases; bases outside gene matches: 8. The germline V gene has CDR1 DFQATT and CDR2 SNEGSKA (reference sequence). The CDR3 is 15 residues long. The CDR3 nucleotides read TGCAGTGCTAGACCTGACAGGGTCCCTAATCAGCCCCAGCATTTT. Protein product: CSARPDRVPNQPQHF.

This clonotype was found many times. This chain connects TRBV12-3 or TRBV12-4 to TRBJ2-3; unclear D gene. Trimming pared 7 bases from V and 8 bases from J, leaving 16 bases between. CDR3 length: 13 residues. CDR3 DNA sequence: TGTGCCAGCACCCGACAACGAATGGTTACGCAGTATTTT. Its protein is CASTRQRMVTQYF.